This TCR beta chain was found in a study of cytomegalovirus exposure and HLA in healthy donors (dated by TCRdb to 2016 to 2017). With regard to the full study: In an earlier analysis of roughly 590 of the donors, 276 Gb of sequence data and 100 million or so unique TCR beta sequences from 150 million to 200 million T cells were reported. To predict cytomegalovirus infection status, the study brought together high-throughput TCR immunosequencing, statistical association of individual TCRs with disease status, and machine learning. Roughly 5 DR-DQ haplotypes were handled as single units for association and clustering because linkage in the cohort was strong. Every repertoire in the discovery cohort had been generated on one and the same sequencing platform. The study was designed to test whether signatures of past pathogen exposure could be identified by cataloging public T cell receptors. An early release covering 550 to 650 HLA-typed donors comprised approximately 300 gigabases of sequencing data and about 90 million unique TCR sequences. Alongside the repertoire data, information on donor age, sex, ethnicity and CMV serostatus was compiled. The number of donors typed differed by locus, with roughly 629-640 for A, B, C, DRB1 and DQB1, 522 for DQA1, 600 to 610 for DPA1, and about 450 for DPB1. The genetic ancestry cluster associated with self-reported Caucasian donors included over 65% of the roughly 410 genotyped donors. Across around 400 genotyped donors of the cohort, an average of about 220,000 unique TCR beta nucleotide sequences per donor were sequenced, and approximately 17% of those sequences were non-productive. HLA typing covered class I and class II loci at four-digit resolution. In an earlier analysis of 587 of the donors, high-throughput TCR beta sequencing was used to judge whether each TCR beta V gene segment behaved as functional or pseudogenic. Genome-wide SNP genotypes for about 65% of the roughly 670 donors were used in a later genetic analysis, which treated that subset as a discovery cohort. The later analysis used no new phenotypic data to find candidate immune exposures, relying instead on TCR beta sequences and their occurrence across donors. A separate validation cohort of roughly 130 different subjects was used in addition to the 666-subject first cohort. The T cell repertoires of 666 subjects were profiled by immunosequencing and related to cytomegalovirus serostatus. A later analysis re-analyzed previously published TCR beta repertoires from about 730 donors and added high-resolution HLA genotyping to study TCR occurrence patterns. The research as a whole found: An earlier analysis of 450 to 750 of the donors showed that most TCR beta V segments appeared in productive rearrangements either about 87% or about 30% of the time, which broadly matched IMGT annotations. In a later genetic analysis, a missense DCLRE1C variant was associated with V-gene and J-gene trimming of TCR beta chains, and the association was replicated in an independent cohort. A total of fewer than 200 TCR beta chains were listed by the study as associated with cytomegalovirus. A further reported finding was that TCR beta sequences accurately predicted the HLA-A and HLA-B alleles for most subjects in the first cohort. Assigning TCR associations to individual alleles was difficult when HLA alleles, especially DR and DQ, strongly co-occurred. A group of highly shared sequence variants was considered likely to be a technical artifact of the sequencing pipeline. Over 15 rarely observed V segments, including chromosome 9 orphons, were excluded from the earlier analysis of approximately 500 of the donors because counts were too low. A later analysis reported that several top co-occurrence clusters appeared linked to parvovirus B19, influenza, CMV and Epstein-Barr virus. The classifier was reported to diagnose cytomegalovirus status with high specificity and sensitivity in both the original cohort and the validation cohort. In a later genetic analysis, fewer N-insertions in productive TCRs were reported among donors in an Asian-associated ancestry cluster than the roughly 700-donor mean. Some IMGT-functional V segments, including TRBV6-2 and TRBV6-3, could not be told apart with the 87-base-pair reads, so those segments were excluded. Linkage disequilibrium might explain the correlated functional status among segregating V segments, but an unknown experimental factor could not be ruled out. According to a later analysis, TCR association rates differed among HLA loci, with DRB1 alleles showing the most associated TCRs and HLA-C alleles showing the fewest. Across donors, most TCR sequences were observed very rarely, whereas some public TCRs were present in many individuals. A few of the identified cytomegalovirus-associated TCR beta chains were confirmed in vitro to be specific for cytomegalovirus antigens. This cohort had only TCR beta chains sequenced, and the lack of alpha or paired-chain data limited which features could be detected. CMV serostatus was the only immune exposure information available for the cohort. Because HLA typing was missing for some donors at each locus, association tests included only the typed subset. Roughly uniform sequencing depth across donors was assumed in presence/absence analyses, although this assumption may not hold. A later analysis found that HLA-associated TCR beta chains were more clonally expanded and had lower generation probabilities than equally common non-associated chains. At a false discovery rate of 0.05, a later analysis linked 16,000 or so TCR beta sequences to specific HLA alleles. Most CMV-associated TCR beta chains appeared to be HLA-restricted in a later analysis, and the HLA associations seemed to be driven largely by CMV exposure. The authors suggested that the approach could potentially be generalized to other disease states and immunological phenotypes.

Trimming removed 5 bases from V and 8 bases from J, leaving 19 bases between the germline ends. From the cysteine up to the phenylalanine, the CDR3 has a length of 15 residues. Only the CDR3 DNA is retained, 45 bases long and in frame from the first base. CDR1 and CDR2 are drawn from the germline V gene: SGHTA, FQGNSA. Receptor libraries were prepared by the immunoSEQ multiplex PCR assay. For the multiplex PCR, a mixture combining 60 forward primers for TCR Vbeta segments and 13 reverse primers for TCR Jbeta segments was used. The CDR3 region of rearranged TCR beta genes was amplified from genomic DNA with a multiplex PCR assay. On the Illumina HiSeq System, the amplified TCR beta libraries were sequenced as 87-base-pair reads. Per the original workflow: Across the 670 or so repertoires, a later analysis counted 75 million to 90 million unique TCR beta chains, around 11 million of which were shared by at least two donors. To remove PCR and sequencing errors, raw reads were error-corrected and collapsed into unique sequences using a nearest-neighbor algorithm that merged closely related sequences. Alignment of CDR3 sequences to IMGT reference sequences was used to assign V, D and J gene segments. For a sequence to be retained, a match of at least six nucleotides to both a V gene segment and a J gene segment was required. A rearrangement was called productive if the CDR3 had no stop codons and remained in frame with V and J, and every other rearrangement was called non-productive. CDR3 was defined by IMGT convention, running from the second conserved V-encoded cysteine to the conserved J-encoded phenylalanine. The earlier analysis of around 640 of the donors excluded sequences that lacked an unambiguous match to a single V gene segment. In an earlier analysis of 587 of the donors, a V segment was called functional when productive rearrangements were above 56.7%, and segregating when the standard deviation between donors exceeded 5%. A statistical classification framework was built to diagnose cytomegalovirus status from the catalog of TCR beta chain sequences. In a later analysis, V and J genes were assigned by comparing TCR nucleotide sequences against IMGT/GENE-DB human TR gene sequences. A later analysis assigned CDR3 sequences and most-parsimonious VDJ recombination scenarios with the TCRdist pipeline. In a later analysis, each TCR beta chain was defined by its CDR3 amino acid sequence together with its V-gene family, and reads without a unique V-gene family were excluded. A later analysis removed 500 to 600 highly shared, low-generation-probability nucleotide sequences to deal with suspected cross-contamination and a sequencing artifact. In a later analysis, a clonal expansion index was calculated for each public chain from normalized within-repertoire ranks of inferred template counts. In a later analysis, generation probabilities were computed using a VDJ recombination model fitted to out-of-frame rearrangements, and the results were checked against IGoR. Hypergeometric tests were used in a later analysis to score TCR-TCR, TCR-HLA and TCR-CMV co-occurrence, with a repertoire-size bias correction applied to the TCR pairs. False discovery rates were estimated in a later analysis by permuting HLA or CMV assignments 20 times. In a later analysis, co-occurring TCRs were grouped using DBSCAN, and TCRdist sequence similarity was added for clustering within HLA-allele-positive subsets. Co-occurrence clustering excluded repertoires with fewer than 30,000 or more than 120,000 public chains, plus five with anomalous nucleotide sharing. TCRdb's version of the immuneACCESS table is confined to in-frame rearrangements and falls short of the full clone set. An unresolved V gene accounts for under half of the shortfall where checked; the remainder is of unknown origin. Clone size and the V and J calls come from that table; the DNA yielded D and trimming. The sample has around 100,000 clones on record, roughly 79% of them singletons. The ten largest clones add up to 5.8% of the sample.

A word on this clone: This receptor's antigen is unknown. No base qualities exist here, and no much larger clone lies one base off it.

The cohort comprised 670 or so healthy bone marrow donors. Cohort members were all nominally healthy when sampled, although unrecorded immune exposures were likely present. The donor tested CMV seropositive and was one of the 289 seropositive cohort members. Every donor gave a peripheral blood sample, and the peripheral blood mononuclear cells from that sample were used for TCR beta sequencing. The Qiagen DNeasy Blood Extraction Kit was used to extract genomic DNA from the blood cell samples. The chain couples TRBV7-2 to TRBJ1-5, and possibly TRBD1, on 6 matching bases. This clonotype was obtained from a man between 60 and 75 years old in good health and CMV-seropositive. Sequenced sample: PBMCs. CDR3 region: CASSPEGLGGKPQHF. Read as DNA, the sequence is TGTGCCAGCAGCCCAGAAGGGTTAGGGGGAAAGCCCCAGCATTTT.